This entry is about one T cell receptor (beta chain). Its recognized antigen is unknown. This entry belongs to a study of CXCR3-negative and CXCR3-positive naive CD8 T cells (dated by TCRdb to 2018 to 2020). For context, the study as a whole: Roughly 140 million TRB reads were obtained in total, roughly 1.5 +/- 0.3 million reads per library. Diversity and physicochemical repertoire analyses were performed on about ten donors pooled from two independent experiments. The TRBV-TRBJ cluster analysis covered naive subsets from about 5 donors and memory cells from 3 donors. Overall results and qualifications from the work: Freshly isolated PBMCs were used for most assays because CXCR3 expression went down partially after cryopreservation. Both naive subsets had comparably high repertoire diversity, while memory CD8+ T cells had much lower repertoire diversity. Compared with CXCR3-negative naive cells, CXCR3-positive naive cells had TRB CDR3s with higher hydrophobicity (lower Kidera factor 4), lower energy, and higher strength and volume indices. TRBV-TRBJ usage was similar between naive CXCR3-negative and CXCR3-positive cells from the same donor, while memory cells showed distinct patterns. Because surface CD5, which is linked to self-reactivity in mice, was comparable between the naive subsets, TCR interaction strength was also inferred from the physicochemical properties of TRB CDR3s.

Each CD8+ T cell subset was flow-sorted in triplicate, with over 250,000 cells per subset placed directly into RLT lysis buffer. To keep memory contaminants out, a stringent definition of naive CD8+ T cells was applied: CD45RO-CCR7+CD27+CD95-. Peripheral blood mononuclear cells were isolated from buffy coats using standard density gradient centrifugation. A FACSAria III was used to flow-sort naive CD8+ T cells into CXCR3-negative and CXCR3-positive populations. An RNeasy Mini Kit was used to extract total RNA from the sorted cells. The CDR3 runs 12 amino acids, cysteine and phenylalanine included. Nucleotide data are not available. According to the germline V gene (reference sequence), CDR1 reads DFQATT and CDR2 reads SNEGSKA. Sequencing was carried out with a NextSeq 550. The Human TCR Profiling Kit (MiLaboratory) was used to prepare UMI-labeled 5' RACE TRB cDNA libraries. The full amount of extracted RNA was used for cDNA synthesis, and the full amount of resulting cDNA was used for PCR amplification. Libraries were prepared in parallel with an identical number of PCR cycles. The paper's processing steps were these. About 50,000 +/- 10,000 unique UMI-labeled TRB cDNA molecules per library were extracted with MIGEC and MiXCR, with at least two reads per UMI required. An average of roughly 40,000 +/- 10,000 functional in-frame TRB CDR3 nucleotide clonotypes without stop codons was found per library. Diversity metrics, including normalized Shannon-Wiener and Chao1, were computed in VDJtools after downsampling to 5000 UMI-labeled TRB molecules per sample. VDJtools was used to calculate clonotype-size-weighted physicochemical properties of the central five CDR3 residues, namely interaction energy, strength, volume and Kidera factor 4. TCRdb reprocessed the reads, reporting each CDR3 protein sequence once and no DNA. The V and J calls come from TCRdb's annotation, not from the publication. The sample table on file contains approximately 70,000 distinct CDR3 sequences. About 1.5% of the sample rests with the top ten.

This receptor was identified in a human donor in good health. Some clones in this sample may be carry-over from other donors' samples. This receptor chain uses TRBV20-1 and TRBJ2-7; TCRdb proposes TRBD1, but this gene call is untestable without DNA. Sequenced input: naive CXCR3- CD8+ T cells from blood. The cell subset or site label, as the study defines it: CD45RO-CCR7+CD27+CD95- naive CD8+ T cells lacking CXCR3 (TNR3-). The CDR3 region reads CSATDRGYEQYF.